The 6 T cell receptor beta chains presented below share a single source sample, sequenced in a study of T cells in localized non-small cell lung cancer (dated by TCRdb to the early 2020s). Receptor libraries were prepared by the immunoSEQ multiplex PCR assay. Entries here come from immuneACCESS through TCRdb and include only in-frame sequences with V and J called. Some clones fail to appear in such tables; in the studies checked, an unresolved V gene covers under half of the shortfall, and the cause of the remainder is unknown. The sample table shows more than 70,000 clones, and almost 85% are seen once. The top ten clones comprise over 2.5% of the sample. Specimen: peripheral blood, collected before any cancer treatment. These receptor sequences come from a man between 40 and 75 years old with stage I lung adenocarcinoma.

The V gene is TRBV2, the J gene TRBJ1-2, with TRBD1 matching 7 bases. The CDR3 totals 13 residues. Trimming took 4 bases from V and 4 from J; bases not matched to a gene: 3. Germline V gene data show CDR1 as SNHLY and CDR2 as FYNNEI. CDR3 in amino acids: CASSGGTVYGYTF. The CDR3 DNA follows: TGTGCCAGCAGTGGAGGGACAGTCTATGGCTACACCTTC.

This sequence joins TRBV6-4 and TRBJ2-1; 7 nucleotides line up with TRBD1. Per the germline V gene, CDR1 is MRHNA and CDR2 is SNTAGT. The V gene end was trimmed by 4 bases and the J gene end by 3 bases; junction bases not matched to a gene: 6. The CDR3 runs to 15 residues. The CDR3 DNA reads TGTGCCAGCAGTGCCCACAGGGGAAACTACAATGAGCAGTTCTTC. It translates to CASSAHRGNYNEQFF.

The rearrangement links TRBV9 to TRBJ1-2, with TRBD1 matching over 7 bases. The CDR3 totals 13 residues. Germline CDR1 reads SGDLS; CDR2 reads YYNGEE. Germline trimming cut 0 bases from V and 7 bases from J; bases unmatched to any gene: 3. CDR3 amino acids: CASSVGRGRGYTF. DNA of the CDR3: TGTGCCAGCAGCGTAGGTAGGGGGCGTGGCTACACCTTC. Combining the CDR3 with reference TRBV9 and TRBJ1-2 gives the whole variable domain DSGVTQTPKHLITATGQRVTLRCSPRSGDLSVYWYQQSLDQGLQFLIQYYNGEERAKGNILERFSAQQFPDLHSELNLSSLELGDSALYFCASSVGRGRGYTFGSGTRLTVV.

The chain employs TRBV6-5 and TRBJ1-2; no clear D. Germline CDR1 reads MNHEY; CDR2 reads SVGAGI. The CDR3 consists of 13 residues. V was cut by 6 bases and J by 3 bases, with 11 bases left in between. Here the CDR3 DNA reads TGTGCCAGCAGGGCAATAACCCACTATGGCTACACCTTC. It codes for CASRAITHYGYTF.

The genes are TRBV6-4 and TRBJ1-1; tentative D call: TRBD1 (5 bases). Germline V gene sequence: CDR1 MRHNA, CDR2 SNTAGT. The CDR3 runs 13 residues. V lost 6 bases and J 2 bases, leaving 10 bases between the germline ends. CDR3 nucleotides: TGTGCCAGCAGAGCTCAGGGAAACACTGAAGCTTTCTTT. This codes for CASRAQGNTEAFF.

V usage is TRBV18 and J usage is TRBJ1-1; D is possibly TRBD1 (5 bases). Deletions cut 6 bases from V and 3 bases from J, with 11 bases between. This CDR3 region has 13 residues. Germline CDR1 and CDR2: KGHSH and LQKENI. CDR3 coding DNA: TGTGCCAGCTCCCCGGGGCAGGACACTGAAGCTTTCTTT. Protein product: CASSPGQDTEAFF.